Listed below are T cell receptor beta chains from one sample, sequenced in a study of vaccination and CD4 T cells after COVID-19. Their target antigens are unknown. One entry per CDR3 protein, called by TCRdb with MiXCR from the PCR reads. In the table there are around 20,000 distinct CDR3 sequences, roughly 67% of which are singletons. Sequencing was performed on CD4+ T cells from blood, cultured in vitro. The origin of the receptors is a human donor who had recovered from COVID-19. CDR3s include the opening cysteine and the closing phenylalanine or tryptophan. A D gene is named only where the DNA matches it firmly. The size field is filled for only some rows; it gives once, few, many or a size class.

clone_size	j_call	v_call	cdr3_length	d_call	cdr3_nt	cdr3_aa
-	TRBJ1-5	TRBV20-1	19	TRBD1	TGCAGTGCTAGAGGGGCACGACAGGGGGCCGGCTCAAGCAATCAGCCCCAGCATTTT	CSARGARQGAGSSNQPQHF
-	TRBJ1-2	TRBV6-1	13	-	TGTGCCAGCAGTCCCGGGACAAGATATGGCTACACCTTC	CASSPGTRYGYTF
-	TRBJ2-6	TRBV7-9	13	-	TGTGCCAGCAGCTCCTCCGGGGCCAACGTCCTGACTTTC	CASSSSGANVLTF
-	TRBJ2-5	TRBV7-2	16	TRBD2	TGCGCCAGCAGCCAACTAGCGGGAGCCTACCAAGAGACCCAGTACTTC	CASSQLAGAYQETQYF
-	TRBJ1-6	TRBV6-1	14	TRBD1	TGTGCCAGCAGGGCCGGGACAGGGAATTCACCCCTCCACTTT	CASRAGTGNSPLHF
few	TRBJ2-4	TRBV6-5	19	-	TGTGCCAGCAGTTACTCGGCAGGGGAAGTCAACCTAGCCAAAAACATTCAGTACTTC	CASSYSAGEVNLAKNIQYF
-	TRBJ2-7	TRBV20-1	18	TRBD2	TGCAGTGCCGGGGGGAGGGGCCCCAAAGCGAGCGGGAGGGACGAGCAGTACTTC	CSAGGRGPKASGRDEQYF
-	TRBJ1-5	TRBV19	15	TRBD1	TGTGCCAGTAGCCGGGGACAGGGGCGCAATCAGCCCCAGCATTTT	CASSRGQGRNQPQHF
-	TRBJ1-2	TRBV7-2	15	-	TGTGCCAGCAGCTTAGGATATGGGGTGGGCTATGGCTACACCTTC	CASSLGYGVGYGYTF
-	TRBJ2-1	TRBV29-1	16	-	TGCAGCGTTGAAGATCCAACCGGAATGATATACAATGAGCAGTTCTTC	CSVEDPTGMIYNEQFF
-	TRBJ1-3	TRBV4-3	12	-	TGCGCCAGCAGCCCTGACGGGGACACCATATATTTT	CASSPDGDTIYF
-	TRBJ1-4	TRBV27	14	-	TGTGCCAGCAGGGAGGGACCAACTAATGAAAAACTGTTTTTT	CASREGPTNEKLFF
-	TRBJ1-2	TRBV28	17	-	TGTGCCAGCAGGCCCCGTCAAATCAAGATATTCTCTATGGGCTACACCTTC	CASRPRQIKIFSMGYTF
-	TRBJ1-1	TRBV20-1	16	TRBD1	TGCAGTGCCCCTGCGCGGAAGGGGGCCTCGAACACTGAAGCTTTCTTT	CSAPARKGASNTEAFF
-	TRBJ2-2	TRBV7-3	12	-	TGTGCCAGCAGCTATGGGGTCGGGGAGCTGTTTTTT	CASSYGVGELFF
-	TRBJ2-2	TRBV4-2	19	-	TGTGCCAGCAGCCAAGATAGTCTACCGGACATATCGAACACCGGGGAGCTGTTTTTT	CASSQDSLPDISNTGELFF